The 9 T cell receptor beta chains listed next were all sequenced from one sample in a study of T cell clonotyping in hematopoietic cell transplantation. The assay was immunoSEQ multiplex PCR, and TCRdb's table has in-frame clones only and misses some. Of around 12,000 clones listed, 85% to 95% are singletons. The sample taken for sequencing was peripheral blood mononuclear cells. Receptor source: a woman in her 50s in good health. Some clones in this sample may be carry-over from other donors' samples.

The chain links TRBV11-2 to TRBJ2-7, with D perhaps matching TRBD1 (6 bases). The germline CDR1 and CDR2 sequences are SGHAT and FQNNGV. With 4 bases removed from V and 2 bases from J, the gap between germline ends came to 9 bases. This CDR3 spans 13 amino acids. The CDR3, as DNA: TGTGCCAGCAGCTCCGGACAGACCTACGAGCAGTACTTC. Amino acids: CASSSGQTYEQYF.

The V call is TRBV5-1, the J call TRBJ1-1; no clear D gene. CDR1 is SGHRS and CDR2 is YFSETQ in the germline V gene. V gave up 0 bases and J gave up 1 base, with 7 bases separating them. This CDR3 spans 14 amino acids. The CDR3 region is CASSLEVENTEAFF. As DNA, the CDR3 is TGCGCCAGCAGCTTGGAAGTCGAGAACACTGAAGCTTTCTTT. Drawing the rest from reference TRBV5-1 and TRBJ1-1, the complete variable domain is KAGVTQTPRYLIKTRGQQVTLSCSPISGHRSVSWYQQTPGQGLQFLFEYFSETQRNKGNFPGRFSGRQFSNSRSEMNVSTLELGDSALYLCASSLEVENTEAFFGQGTRLTVV.

The rearrangement uses TRBV30 and TRBJ1-1; 7 bases match TRBD1. Losses at the gene ends were 8 bases for V and 0 bases for J; bases not matched to a gene: 6. The CDR3 loop spans 13 amino acids. From germline, CDR1 is GTSNPN and CDR2 SVGIG (reference sequence). CDR3 coding DNA: TGTGCCCGCAACAGGGGCCTGAACACTGAAGCTTTCTTT. This gives the protein CARNRGLNTEAFF. The entire variable domain, with the rest obtained from reference TRBV30 and TRBJ1-1, is as follows: SQTIHQWPATLVQPVGSPLSLECTVEGTSNPNLYWYRQAAGRGLQLLFYSVGIGQISSEVPQNLSASRPQDRQFILSSKKLLLSDSGFYLCARNRGLNTEAFFGQGTRLTVV.

The V call is TRBV28, the J call TRBJ1-3, with D unclear. V shed 4 bases and J shed 4 bases, with 11 bases lying between them. CDR3 length: 14 residues. The germline V gene encodes CDR1 MDHEN and CDR2 SYDVKM. This chain's CDR3 is CASSSPSKGNTIYF. The CDR3 DNA sequence: TGTGCCAGCAGTTCCCCCTCAAAAGGAAACACCATATATTTT.

The rearrangement uses TRBV4-3 and TRBJ2-1; tentative D call: TRBD2 (6 bases). Per the germline V gene, CDR1 is LGHNA and CDR2 is YSLEER. The CDR3 is 15 amino acids. Trimming removed 3 bases at V and 9 bases at J, with 18 bases between. The CDR3 DNA follows: TGCGCCAGCAGCCAGGGGACTTTAAGGATAAGTGAGCAGTTCTTC. It codes for CASSQGTLRISEQFF.

The chain employs TRBV2 and TRBJ2-7; D gene unclear. The CDR3 runs 14 residues. Per germline, CDR1 SNHLY and CDR2 FYNNEI. V gave up 6 bases and J gave up 2 bases, with 14 bases separating them. This CDR3 is CASSEAAGPYEQYF. The CDR3 DNA reads as TGTGCCAGCAGCGAGGCGGCAGGCCCCTACGAGCAGTACTTC.

The chain joins TRBV5-1 to TRBJ1-1, with D maybe TRBD1 (6 bases). This CDR3 contains 15 residues. Germline CDR1 and CDR2: SGHRS and YFSETQ. Trimming pared 4 bases from V and 0 bases from J, leaving 13 bases between. The chain's CDR3 is CASSPPGQLNTEAFF. Written as DNA, the CDR3 is TGCGCCAGCAGCCCGCCAGGACAGTTGAACACTGAAGCTTTCTTT.

This chain joins TRBV7-2 and TRBJ2-1; 8 bases align to TRBD1. The germline CDR1 and CDR2 sequences are SGHTA and FQGNSA. Trimming at V came to 1 base and at J to 5 bases, leaving 4 bases not matched to a gene. CDR3 length: 15 residues. CDR3 in amino acids: CASSLGTGRNNEQFF. DNA of the CDR3: TGTGCCAGCAGCTTAGGGACAGGGAGGAACAATGAGCAGTTCTTC.

This clone was seen only a few times. The chain combines TRBV7-2 with TRBJ2-1; D is undetermined. The ends were cut back, 7 bases at V and 8 bases at J, with 18 bases in the middle. Germline CDR1 SGHTA, CDR2 FQGNSA. The CDR3 is 14 amino acids. The CDR3 region has the DNA TGTGCCAGCAACAAACGACCGGGTGTGGATGAGCAGTTCTTC. It encodes CASNKRPGVDEQFF. Looking up the rest from reference TRBV7-2 and TRBJ2-1 gives the full variable domain: GAGVSQSPSNKVTEKGKDVELRCDPISGHTALYWYRQSLGQGLEFLIYFQGNSAPDKSGLPSDRFSAERTGGSVSTLTIQRTQQEDSAVYLCASNKRPGVDEQFFGPGTRLTVL.